The subject of this entry is one TCR beta chain. Its antigen is not identified. CDR3 size: 14 residues. The germline V gene has CDR1 SGHTA and CDR2 FQGNSA. Trimming pared 3 bases from V and 3 bases from J, leaving 12 bases between. This entry comes from a study of cytomegalovirus exposure and HLA in healthy donors. Study-wide findings and caveats: Among TCR beta chains, those listed as cytomegalovirus-associated numbered about 160.

Participants comprised healthy donors of bone marrow. This PCR relied on a set of 60 Vbeta primers and 13 Jbeta primers. Data came from immunoSEQ multiplex PCR; TCRdb stores just in-frame clones and leaves some out. Of 150,000 to 200,000 clones listed, 80% were seen once; the top ten hold approximately 15%. The sample comprised PBMCs. The sequence came from a woman in her thirties or forties in good health and CMV-seronegative. This sequence joins TRBV7-2 and TRBJ2-7, with D possibly TRBD1 on 6 matching bases. The CDR3, as DNA: TGTGCCAGCAGCTTCCAAGGACAGCTCTACGAGCAGTACTTC. As protein: CASSFQGQLYEQYF.